This paragraph reports one TCR beta chain. Its antigen is undetermined. This sample was included in a study of PD-1 blockade in classical Hodgkin lymphoma. General study points: Patients with a complete response exhibited baseline diversity comparable to newly diagnosed patients. Possibly reflecting disease activity or prior therapy, repertoire differences have causes that remain undefined. Healthy donors were reported to have higher baseline TCR diversity than newly diagnosed patients.

Trimming left V 6 bases short and J 8 bases short, with 19 bases between. The CDR3 has 15 amino acids. CDR1 is SEHNR, CDR2 FQNEAQ, per germline (reference sequence). Time point in this sample: cycle 4 day 1 (C4D1), after more than five weeks of nivolumab. Every one of the patients relapsed after autologous stem cell transplantation (brentuximab vedotin exposure was variable). Produced via immunoSEQ multiplex PCR; TCRdb's table is partial and in-frame only. The table lists tens of thousands of clones, around 87% of them singletons. V gene TRBV7-9 combines with J gene TRBJ1-4; D is unresolved. The source of this sequence is a human donor with classical Hodgkin lymphoma. Here the sequenced sample was peripheral blood mononuclear cells (PBMCs), taken before the fourth cycle of nivolumab. CDR3 residues: CASRPAPGDPEKLFF. The CDR3 DNA is TGTGCCAGCAGACCTGCCCCCGGAGACCCAGAAAAACTGTTTTTT. The full variable domain, its missing parts supplied by reference TRBV7-9 and TRBJ1-4, is DTGVSQNPRHKITKRGQNVTFRCDPISEHNRLYWYRQTLGQGPEFLTYFQNEAQLEKSRLLSDRFSAERPKGSFSTLEIQRTEQGDSAMYLCASRPAPGDPEKLFFGSGTQLSVL.